This T cell receptor (beta chain) originates from a study of blood T cell repertoires in COVID-19. Germline V lookup: CDR1 MNHEY, CDR2 SMNVEV (reference sequence). CDR3 size: 15 residues. V lost 5 bases and J lost 0; bases outside the gene matches: 4. Authors' analysis steps: By means of reference gene primer amplification, nucleated cell counts were estimated. Method: immunoSEQ multiplex PCR; TCRdb's copy keeps in-frame clones and lacks some. That table furnishes V, J and clone size, whereas the DNA furnished D and trimming. The sample records under 500,000 clones, more than 85% being singletons. Input material: peripheral blood. The chain has TRBV27 and TRBJ2-1; 7 nucleotides agree with TRBD1. This TCR was recovered from a woman aged 25 to 39 with acute or convalescent COVID-19. The CDR3 bases are TGTGCCAGCAGTCCTGGACAGGTCTCCTACAATGAGCAGTTCTTC. Amino acids: CASSPGQVSYNEQFF.